A selection of T cell receptor beta chains follows, all from one sample in a study of T cell responses to AZD1222 COVID-19 vaccine. Method: immunoSEQ multiplex PCR; TCRdb's copy keeps in-frame clones and lacks some. The table lists 150,000 to 190,000 clones, 80% to 90% of them singletons. The sequences come from peripheral blood, collected after recovery from COVID-19. The receptors shown here come from an adult who had recovered from COVID-19. CDR3s include the opening cysteine and the closing phenylalanine or tryptophan.

>TRBJ2-5|TRBV7-9
CASSIGTSGIQETQYF
>TRBJ1-1|TRBV2
CASKIVQGAGEAFF
>TRBJ2-7|TRBV12-3/TRBV12-4
CASSRDAYEQYF
>TRBJ2-5|TRBV19
CASSTQSWTSGRETQYF
>TRBJ1-2|TRBV5-1
CASSGGQGDLWDGYTF
>TRBJ1-4|TRBV11-2
CASSLAAGARADEKLFF
>TRBJ2-1|TRBV28
CASRSRADSYNEQFF
>TRBJ2-2|TRBV2
CASTLRGTGNTGELFF
>TRBJ2-2|TRBV24-1
CATSDLGLALGHGELFF
>TRBJ1-2|TRBV29-1
CSVEARHYGYTF
>TRBJ2-3|TRBV5-1
CASSGQGGPDTQYF
>TRBJ2-5|TRBV24-1
CATSDLGGETQYF
>TRBJ2-5|TRBV25-1
CASSDAFAVQETQYF
>TRBJ2-1|TRBV7-3
CASSPEVAGGHLYNEQFF
>TRBJ2-2|TRBV12-3/TRBV12-4
CASSSGLSGELFF
>TRBJ2-5|TRBV28
CASSSTGGNVETQYF
>TRBJ1-2|TRBV7-2
CASSLRAGGGGDNYGYTF
>TRBJ2-5|TRBV29-1
CSVDAGSGETQYF
>TRBJ1-5|TRBV7-5
CVRSLVSGEPQHF
>TRBJ1-2|TRBV2
CASRRQGADTF
>TRBJ1-2|TRBV19
CASTRGDRGYTF
>TRBJ1-5|TRBV18
CASSPEARAPQHF
>TRBJ2-7|TRBV7-6
CASSGAGQESYEQYF
>TRBJ1-6|TRBV10-2
CASSEGNQVNSPLHF
>TRBJ1-1|TRBV19
CASGGGAEAFF
>TRBJ1-2|TRBV28
CASSGTVYGYTF
>TRBJ2-3|TRBV10-3
CAIRLGDTQYF
>TRBJ2-1|TRBV19
CASSISIAGSAGSYNEQFF
>TRBJ2-7|TRBV14
CASSRTSWGKQQYF
>TRBJ1-1|TRBV6-5
CASSYTGFNTEAFF
>TRBJ1-5|TRBV29-1
CSVGQGAGQPQHF
>TRBJ1-5|TRBV2
CASSDDGIGDQPQHF
>TRBJ1-1|TRBV7-9
CASSSPREGTEAFF
>TRBJ1-5|TRBV2
CACIQDVNQPQHF
>TRBJ1-1|TRBV28
CASSLPGRGTEAFF
>TRBJ2-2|TRBV5-4
CASSLAWGPGELFF
>TRBJ2-6|TRBV18
CASSQYGPGANVLTF
>TRBJ1-1|TRBV5-1
CASSLAEGEGGAFF
>TRBJ1-3|TRBV7-9
CASSLDRGNTIYF
>TRBJ1-2|TRBV12-3/TRBV12-4
CASSATGVHGYTF
>TRBJ1-5|TRBV19
CASSIEGRSNQPQHF
>TRBJ2-1|TRBV9
CASSAGLAEMGSYNEQFF
>TRBJ2-7|TRBV7-9
CASGTGGYEQYF
>TRBJ2-1|TRBV7-3
CASSLSPPSGRKDNEQFF
>TRBJ2-7|TRBV28
CASCSGATYEQYF
>TRBJ2-7|TRBV19
CASSFAGTGVHEQYF
>TRBJ1-1|TRBV7-9
CASSLAGRDTEAFF
>TRBJ1-2|TRBV29-1
CSAGGTTTGYTF
>TRBJ2-5|TRBV13
CASSHRGRGETQYF
>TRBJ1-2|TRBV7-9
CASSLGQYNYGYTF
>TRBJ2-3|TRBV19
CASKRGGEADTQYF
>TRBJ1-6|TRBV14
CASSLGGTGNSPLHF
>TRBJ1-5|TRBV6-6
CASRPGPYSNQPQHF